This note documents a single T cell receptor beta chain sequence. The primer mix had 60 Vbeta and 13 Jbeta primers. Measured with immunoSEQ multiplex PCR; TCRdb has only the in-frame clones, and not every one. Among 130,000 to 150,000 clones, about two thirds were seen once, and the ten largest hold 2% to 2.5%. The CDR3 contains 17 residues. Trimming took off 0 bases at V and 2 bases at J, with 16 bases between the two ends. The germline V gene encodes CDR1 SGHRS and CDR2 YFSETQ. The data stem from a study of cytomegalovirus exposure and HLA in healthy donors. This chain uses TRBV5-1 with TRBJ2-3; tentatively, D is TRBD2 (7 bases). Sequencing was done on a sample of PBMCs. This receptor was taken from a man aged 40-50 years in good health and CMV-seronegative. The CDR3, as DNA: TGCGCCAGCAGCTTGGTCCTTTCGCGGGGGCACACAGATACGCAGTATTTT. Protein: CASSLVLSRGHTDTQYF.